The 13 T cell receptor beta chains in this list originate from one sample, sequenced in a study of regulatory T cells in long-lasting Graves disease. Both iRepertoire HTBI primers and Arm-PCR of CDR3 regions were used to build the TCR beta libraries. TCRdb fed the multiplex PCR reads into MiXCR, producing one record per CDR3 protein. This sample carries more than 300,000 distinct CDR3 sequences, 15% to 20% of them seen once, and the ten largest clones take 20% to 25%. The time point: newly diagnosed GD, antithyroid drugs for less than 3 months. PBMC RNA was the source of the TCR library. The same specimen was also included in a second study, on T cells in Graves' hyperthyroidism and ophthalmopathy.

The sample here was peripheral blood mononuclear cells (PBMCs), taken at new diagnosis, from a patient treated with antithyroid drugs. The receptors here all came from a woman under 30 with Graves disease.

This clonotype was detected only a few times. The chain employs TRBV27 and TRBJ2-2, with TRBD2 matching 7 bases. The length of the CDR3 is 13 residues. The ends lost 5 bases at V and 6 bases at J; junction bases unmatched: 3. Germline CDR1 is MNHEY and CDR2 is SMNVEV (reference sequence). The chain's CDR3 is CASSGGVPGELFF. The DNA for the CDR3 is TGTGCCAGCAGTGGGGGGGTTCCCGGGGAGCTGTTTTTT.

On this clonotype itself: With a much larger clone just one base away, this may be a read error. The J gene is TRBJ2-3, the V gene TRBV6-4, with 8 bases aligning to TRBD2. Germline V gives CDR1 MRHNA, CDR2 SNTAGT. The CDR3 runs 15 residues. The V gene end was trimmed by 3 bases and the J gene end by 1 base; junction bases not matched to a gene: 3. CDR3 sequence reads: CASSDDGGGTDTQYF. The CDR3 DNA is TGTGCCAGCAGTGATGACGGGGGGGGCACAGATACGCAGTATTTT.

In its sample, this clonotype was seen a few times. V and J are TRBV20-1 and TRBJ2-2, with D perhaps matching TRBD1 (5 bases). The V end lost 8 bases, the J end lost 2 bases, and 12 bases lay between the germline ends. Germline CDR1 is DFQATT and CDR2 is SNEGSKA (reference sequence). The CDR3 runs 13 residues. The CDR3 sequence: CSTKGYNTGELFF. The CDR3 DNA reads TGCAGTACTAAGGGGTATAACACCGGGGAGCTGTTTTTT.

This clonotype was detected ten times or more. This chain joins TRBV6-1 and TRBJ2-3, with 7 bases aligning to TRBD2. The junction had 1 base not matched to a gene; V was cut back by 0 bases and J by 4 bases. The CDR3 extends over 14 amino acids. The V gene's germline CDR1 is MNHNS and CDR2 SASEGT. Here the CDR3 reads CASSEAGGSDTQYF. The CDR3 region has the DNA TGTGCCAGCAGTGAAGCGGGGGGGTCAGATACGCAGTATTTT.

This rearrangement joins TRBV11-2 to TRBJ2-3, with unresolved D. Trimming took 7 bases from V and 4 from J, leaving 15 bases between them. Germline loops: CDR1 SGHAT, CDR2 FQNNGV. The CDR3 totals 14 residues. The CDR3 protein is CASTRYTHADTQYF. In DNA, the CDR3 is TGTGCCAGCACCCGGTATACTCACGCAGATACGCAGTATTTT.

The chain joins TRBV6-2 or TRBV6-3 to TRBJ2-6, with D perhaps TRBD1 (5 bases). Per germline, CDR1 MNHEY and CDR2 SVGEGT. The CDR3 is 14 residues long. The CDR3 loop is CGSYQGSGANVLTF. In nucleotides, the CDR3 is TGTGGTAGCTATCAGGGCTCGGGGGCCAACGTCCTGACTTTC.

The chain uses TRBV19 and TRBJ2-7, with 8 positions matching TRBD2. Germline V lookup: CDR1 LNHDA, CDR2 SQIVND (reference sequence). J lost 2 bases, V lost 5 bases, and 5 bases had no gene match. The CDR3 sequence is 14 residues long. This CDR3 is CASSVAGGAYEQYF. As DNA, the CDR3 is TGTGCCAGTAGTGTCGCCGGGGGGGCCTACGAGCAGTACTTC.

This clonotype was seen at least ten times. V is TRBV5-1 and J is TRBJ2-5, with D perhaps matching TRBD1 (6 bases). Germline assignment: CDR1 SGHRS and CDR2 YFSETQ. The CDR3 is made up of 15 amino acids. Trimming stripped 3 bases from V and 5 bases from J, with 17 bases between. The CDR3 DNA sequence: TGCGCCAGCAGCTGGGCTCCGGGACAAGAGGAGACCCAGTACTTC. Residues: CASSWAPGQEETQYF.

The V gene is TRBV11-2, the J gene TRBJ2-3; D perhaps matches TRBD2 (6 bases). The CDR3 consists of 13 residues. V was shortened by 3 bases and J by 7 bases, with 11 bases between the two germline ends. CDR1 SGHAT and CDR2 FQNNGV come from the germline V gene. The CDR3 nucleotides read TGTGCCAGCAGCTTGGGACTTACTAATACGCAGTATTTT. Translation: CASSLGLTNTQYF. The variable domain in full, completed from reference TRBV11-2 and TRBJ2-3, reads EAGVAQSPRYKIIEKRQSVAFWCNPISGHATLYWYQQILGQGPKLLIQFQNNGVVDDSQLPKDRFSAERLKGVDSTLKIQPAKLEDSAVYLCASSLGLTNTQYFGPGTRLTVL.

In this sample, this clonotype turned up many times. This chain joins TRBV3-1 and TRBJ1-2; 7 bases are a match to TRBD1. The CDR3 length is 16 residues. CDR1 is LGHDT and CDR2 is YNNKEL in the germline V gene (reference sequence). The V and J ends lost 1 base and 4 bases, in that order; junction bases with no gene match: 9. The CDR3 is CASSQGRAGGSYGYTF. The CDR3 DNA sequence: TGTGCCAGCAGCCAAGGACGGGCAGGGGGTTCCTATGGCTACACCTTC.

At least ten counts were recorded for this clonotype. The rearrangement joins TRBV20-1 to TRBJ1-4, with 11 nucleotides matching TRBD1. CDR3 length: 17 residues. The trim removed 3 bases at V and 8 bases at J, leaving 14 bases unmatched. Per germline, CDR1 DFQATT and CDR2 SNEGSKA (reference sequence). The CDR3 DNA reads as TGCAGTGCTAGGACCACCCCCGGGACAGGGGGGGGGGAAAAACTGTTTTTT. This gives the protein CSARTTPGTGGGEKLFF.

In this sample, this clonotype turned up many times. V is TRBV28 and J is TRBJ1-5; possible D gene TRBD1, 5 bases. The CDR3 spans 16 residues. From germline, CDR1 is MDHEN and CDR2 SYDVKM. The germline V and J ends were trimmed by 0 bases and 4 bases, with 13 bases remaining between them. The CDR3 loop is CASSLWGGLGNQPQHF. CDR3 nucleotides: TGTGCCAGCAGTTTATGGGGGGGACTTGGTAATCAGCCCCAGCATTTT.

This chain links TRBV3-1 with TRBJ2-5; 14 bases fit TRBD2. The CDR3 spans 16 residues. Germline V gene data show CDR1 as LGHDT and CDR2 as YNNKEL (reference sequence). V was clipped by 4 bases and J by 4 bases; unmatched bases: 5. The CDR3 loop reads CASSRSGLAGAETQYF. Here the CDR3 DNA reads TGTGCCAGCAGCCGATCGGGACTAGCGGGGGCAGAGACCCAGTACTTC.